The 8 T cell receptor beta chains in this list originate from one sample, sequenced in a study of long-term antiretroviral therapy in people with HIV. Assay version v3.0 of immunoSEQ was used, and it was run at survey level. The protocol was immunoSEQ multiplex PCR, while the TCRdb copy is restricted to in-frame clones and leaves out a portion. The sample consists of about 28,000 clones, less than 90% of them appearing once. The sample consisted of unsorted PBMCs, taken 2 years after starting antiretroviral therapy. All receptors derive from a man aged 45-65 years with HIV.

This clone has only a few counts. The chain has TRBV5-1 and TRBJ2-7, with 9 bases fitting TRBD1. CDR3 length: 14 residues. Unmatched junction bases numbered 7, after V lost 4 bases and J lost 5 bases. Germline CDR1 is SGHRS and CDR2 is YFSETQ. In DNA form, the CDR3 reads TGCGCCAGCAGCACCGGACAGGGGACGCACGAGCAGTACTTC. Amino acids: CASSTGQGTHEQYF.

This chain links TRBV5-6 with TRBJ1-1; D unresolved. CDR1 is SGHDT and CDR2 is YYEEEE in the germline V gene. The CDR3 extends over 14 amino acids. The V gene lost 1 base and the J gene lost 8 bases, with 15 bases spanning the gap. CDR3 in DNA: TGTGCCAGCAGCTTGAGGGCGGGCACGGGGGAAGCTTTCTTT. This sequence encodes CASSLRAGTGEAFF. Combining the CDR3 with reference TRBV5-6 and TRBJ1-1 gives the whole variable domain DAGVTQSPTHLIKTRGQQVTLRCSPKSGHDTVSWYQQALGQGPQFIFQYYEEEERQRGNFPDRFSGHQFPNYSSELNVNALLLGDSALYLCASSLRAGTGEAFFGQGTRLTVV.

CDR3 DNA sequence: TGTGCCAGCAGTGGACAGGGGGCCGAAAACACCATATATTTT. Protein product: CASSGQGAENTIYF. This chain links TRBV7-2 with TRBJ1-3; 11 nucleotides align to TRBD1. CDR3 length: 14 amino acids. In germline, CDR1 is SGHTA, CDR2 FQGNSA. The V segment lost 6 bases and the J segment 6 bases; nucleotides outside the gene matches: 4.

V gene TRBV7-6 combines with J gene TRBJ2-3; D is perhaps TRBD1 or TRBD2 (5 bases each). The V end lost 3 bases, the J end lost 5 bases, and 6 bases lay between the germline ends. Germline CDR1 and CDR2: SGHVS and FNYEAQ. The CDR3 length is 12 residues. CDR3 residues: CASSLGEDTQYF. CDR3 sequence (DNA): TGTGCCAGCAGCTTGGGGGAAGATACGCAGTATTTT.

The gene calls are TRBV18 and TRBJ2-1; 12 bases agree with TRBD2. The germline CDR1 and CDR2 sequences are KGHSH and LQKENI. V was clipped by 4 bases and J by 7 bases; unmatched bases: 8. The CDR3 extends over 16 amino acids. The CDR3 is CASSRYTSGGMNEQFF. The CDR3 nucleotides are TGTGCCAGCTCACGTTATACTAGCGGGGGGATGAATGAGCAGTTCTTC.

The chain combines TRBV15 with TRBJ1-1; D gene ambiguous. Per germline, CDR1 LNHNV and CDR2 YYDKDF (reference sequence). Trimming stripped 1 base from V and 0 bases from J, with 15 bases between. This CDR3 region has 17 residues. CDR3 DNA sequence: TGTGCCACCAGCAGAGGGGCCTCGGCAGGAGTGAACACTGAAGCTTTCTTT. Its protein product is CATSRGASAGVNTEAFF.

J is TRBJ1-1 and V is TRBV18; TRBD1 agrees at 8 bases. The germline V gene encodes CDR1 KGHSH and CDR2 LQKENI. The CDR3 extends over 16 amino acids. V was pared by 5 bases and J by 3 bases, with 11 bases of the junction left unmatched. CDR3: CASSARTGLGDTEAFF. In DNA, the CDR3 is TGTGCCAGCTCAGCCAGGACAGGGTTGGGGGACACTGAAGCTTTCTTT.

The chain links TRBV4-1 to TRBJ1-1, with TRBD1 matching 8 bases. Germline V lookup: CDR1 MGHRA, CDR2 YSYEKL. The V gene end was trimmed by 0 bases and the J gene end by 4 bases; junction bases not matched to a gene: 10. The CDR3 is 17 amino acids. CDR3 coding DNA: TGCGCCAGCAGCCAAGATAAGGCAGGGGGCAGGGGCACTGAAGCTTTCTTT. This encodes CASSQDKAGGRGTEAFF.